A single sample gave rise to the 30 T cell receptor beta chains below, sequenced in a study of blood T cell repertoires in COVID-19. The repertoire was sequenced with immunoSEQ multiplex PCR; TCRdb's copy has only in-frame clones and lacks some. The table lists some 170,000 clones, over 75% of them singletons. Material: peripheral blood. All receptors come from a man between 70 and 80 years old with acute or convalescent COVID-19.

The genes are TRBV5-4 and TRBJ2-1; D is unclear. CDR1 is SGHNT, CDR2 YYREEE, per germline (reference sequence). CDR3 length: 14 residues. Trimming removed 5 bases at V and 2 bases at J, with 11 bases between. The CDR3 region is CASSEHTTYNEQFF. CDR3 DNA sequence: TGTGCCAGCAGTGAACATACAACCTACAATGAGCAGTTCTTC.

The rearrangement uses TRBV11-2 and TRBJ1-3; D is possibly TRBD1 (5 bases). CDR3 length: 14 amino acids. Germline V gene data show CDR1 as SGHAT and CDR2 as FQNNGV. V lost 0 bases and J lost 6, with 9 bases in between. The CDR3 spells CASSLEGLQNTIYF. In DNA, the CDR3 is TGTGCCAGCAGCTTAGAGGGGCTCCAAAACACCATATATTTT.

The chain employs TRBV6-5 and TRBJ2-5; perhaps TRBD1 as D (6 bases). V lost 5 bases and J 5 bases, leaving 12 bases between the germline ends. Germline lookup yields CDR1 MNHEY and CDR2 SVGAGI. There are 13 residues in the CDR3. The CDR3 nucleotides are TGTGCCAGCAGTCTAACAGGGATGGAGACCCAGTACTTC. It translates to CASSLTGMETQYF.

The chain combines TRBV5-6 with TRBJ2-3; D remains unclear. The CDR3 totals 12 residues. Germline-derived CDR1 and CDR2 are SGHDT and YYEEEE. Trimming removed 5 bases from V and 4 bases from J, with 8 bases in between. The CDR3 region has the DNA TGTGCCAGCAGTGCCAGTCCAGATACGCAGTATTTT. Protein sequence: CASSASPDTQYF. Drawing the rest from reference TRBV5-6 and TRBJ2-3, the complete variable domain is DAGVTQSPTHLIKTRGQQVTLRCSPKSGHDTVSWYQQALGQGPQFIFQYYEEEERQRGNFPDRFSGHQFPNYSSELNVNALLLGDSALYLCASSASPDTQYFGPGTRLTVL.

This chain links TRBV4-2 with TRBJ1-2, with TRBD1 identical over 8 bases. This CDR3 contains 15 residues. Germline-derived CDR1 and CDR2 are LGHNA and YNFKEQ. J gave up 4 bases and V 0 bases, and 4 bases lay outside the gene matches. This CDR3 reads CASSQDPGGVYGYTF. Written as DNA, the CDR3 is TGTGCCAGCAGCCAAGATCCAGGGGGCGTCTATGGCTACACCTTC.

This clone appeared once. This sequence joins TRBV13 and TRBJ2-3; TRBD2 matches 12 bases. With V trimmed by 6 bases and J by 0 bases, 10 bases remained unmatched. Germline CDR1 and CDR2: PRHDT and FYEKMQ (reference sequence). The CDR3 is made up of 18 amino acids. CDR3 protein: CASRYLAGGRPSTDTQYF. CDR3 sequence (DNA): TGTGCCAGCAGGTATCTAGCGGGGGGGCGACCTAGCACAGATACGCAGTATTTT.

This clone occurred a few times. DNA for the CDR3: TGTGCCAGCAGCTTAAGACGGGAGGTCTCCTACGAGCAGTACTTC. Amino acid sequence: CASSLRREVSYEQYF. The chain uses TRBV7-8 and TRBJ2-7; 7 nucleotides match TRBD2. The CDR3 has 15 residues. J lost 0 bases, V lost 2 bases, and 4 bases had no gene match. In germline, CDR1 is SGHVS, CDR2 FQNEAQ.

In the case of this clone: A read error may explain this, as a much larger clone is one base away. The chain is built from TRBV3-1 (or the pseudogene TRBV3-2) and TRBJ2-3; D not resolved. Trimming left V 5 bases short and J 3 bases short, with 3 bases between. This CDR3 comprises 11 residues. Germline assignment: CDR1 LGHDT and CDR2 YNNKEL (reference sequence). The DNA of the CDR3 is TGTGCCAGCAGCTCAACAGATACGCAGTATTTT. Encoded protein: CASSSTDTQYF.

This clone was recorded once. The rearrangement links TRBV5-1 to TRBJ2-7, with D possibly being TRBD1 (6 bases). V lost 2 bases and J lost 2, with 20 bases in between. In germline, CDR1 is SGHRS, CDR2 YFSETQ. CDR3 length: 17 amino acids. CDR3 loop: CASSLNLFQGIPYEQYF. In DNA form, the CDR3 reads TGCGCCAGCAGCTTAAACCTTTTTCAGGGGATCCCCTACGAGCAGTACTTC.

This clone occurred a few times. The gene calls are TRBV25-1 and TRBJ1-1; D may be TRBD1 (6 bases). Germline V CDR1 and CDR2: MGHDK, SYGVNS. V was pared by 3 bases and J by 10 bases, with 15 bases between. The CDR3 sequence is 13 residues long. This chain's CDR3 is CASSDSRGRRAFF. The CDR3 DNA reads TGTGCCAGCAGTGATTCGCGGGGGCGAAGAGCTTTCTTT.

V is TRBV27 and J is TRBJ1-3, with D possibly matching TRBD1 (5 bases). This CDR3 contains 14 residues. Germline CDR1 is MNHEY and CDR2 is SMNVEV (reference sequence). Trimming stripped 6 bases from V and 8 bases from J, with 17 bases between. The chain's CDR3 is CASRKPGLRDTIYF. CDR3 bases: TGTGCCAGCAGAAAACCGGGTCTCAGGGACACCATATATTTT.

The gene calls are TRBV2 and TRBJ1-1; D is possibly TRBD1 (6 bases). Germline loops: CDR1 SNHLY, CDR2 FYNNEI. The CDR3 has 14 amino acids. Trimming removed 3 bases from V and 3 bases from J, with 11 bases in between. Here the CDR3 DNA reads TGTGCCAGCAGTGATAGGGGGATGGACACTGAAGCTTTCTTT. It yields the protein CASSDRGMDTEAFF. The entire variable domain, with the rest obtained from reference TRBV2 and TRBJ1-1, is as follows: EPEVTQTPSHQVTQMGQEVILRCVPISNHLYFYWYRQILGQKVEFLVSFYNNEISEKSEIFDDQFSVERPDGSNFTLKIRSTKLEDSAMYFCASSDRGMDTEAFFGQGTRLTVV.

The chain's CDR3 is CASSSDREGLGEQYF. The CDR3 nucleotides are TGTGCCAGCAGCTCCGACAGGGAGGGACTAGGGGAGCAGTACTTC. The chain has TRBV7-9 and TRBJ2-7, with TRBD2 as a possible D gene (8 bases). The germline gives CDR1 SEHNR, CDR2 FQNEAQ (reference sequence). This CDR3 has 15 amino acids. The V and J ends lost 4 bases and 7 bases respectively, with 20 bases between them. Based on the CDR3 plus reference TRBV7-9 and TRBJ2-7, the full variable domain is DTGVSQNPRHKITKRGQNVTFRCDPISEHNRLYWYRQTLGQGPEFLTYFQNEAQLEKSRLLSDRFSAERPKGSFSTLEIQRTEQGDSAMYLCASSSDREGLGEQYFGPGTRLTVT.

The chain carries TRBV10-1 and TRBJ2-7, with 10 bases that match TRBD1. V was clipped by 3 bases and J by 2 bases; unmatched bases: 7. Germline CDR1 and CDR2: WNHNN and SYGVQD (reference sequence). The CDR3 contains 16 residues. CDR3 protein: CASSDPGGTGAYEQYF. In DNA, the CDR3 is TGCGCCAGCAGTGATCCGGGCGGGACAGGGGCCTACGAGCAGTACTTC.

This chain joins TRBV27 and TRBJ1-1, with D possibly TRBD1 on 6 matching bases. This CDR3 contains 14 residues. V lost 5 bases, J lost 1 base, and 11 bases lay in between. Looked up from germline, CDR1 is MNHEY and CDR2 is SMNVEV (reference sequence). The CDR3: CASSARQENTEAFF. The CDR3 bases are TGTGCCAGCAGTGCCCGACAGGAGAACACTGAAGCTTTCTTT.

This clone was seen more than once but under ten times. The chain has TRBV25-1 and TRBJ2-5, with a tentative D call TRBD1 (5 bases). With 2 bases removed from V and 9 bases from J, the gap between germline ends came to 19 bases. This CDR3 is 15 amino acids long. CDR1 and CDR2 (germline): MGHDK, SYGVNS. CDR3 nucleotides: TGTGCCAGCAGTGAAGGGGCCTACCCGTCCGAGGCCCAGTACTTC. Translation: CASSEGAYPSEAQYF.

V and J are TRBV5-4 and TRBJ2-3; no clear D gene. Germline V CDR1 and CDR2: SGHNT, YYREEE (reference sequence). V was clipped by 4 bases and J by 1 base, with 13 bases between them. This CDR3 has 15 residues. CDR3 residues: CASSEGWARTDTQYF. CDR3 in DNA: TGTGCCAGCAGCGAAGGTTGGGCTCGCACAGATACGCAGTATTTT.

Of note for this clone: Since a much larger clone is just one base distant, this may be a read error. The sample holds other DNA sequences that translate to the same CDR3. This chain connects TRBV7-2 to TRBJ1-5; 8 bases map to TRBD1. Germline loops: CDR1 SGHTA, CDR2 FQGNSA. The CDR3 consists of 15 residues. V lost 3 bases, J lost 2 bases, and 3 bases stayed unmatched. The CDR3 protein is CASSFGTGGNQPQHF. CDR3 DNA sequence: TGTGCCAGCAGCTTCGGGACAGGTGGCAATCAGCCCCAGCATTTT.

This clone was detected only a few times. The chain combines TRBV6-5 with TRBJ1-5, with TRBD1 identical over 9 bases. Germline trimming cut 8 bases from V and 4 bases from J; bases unmatched to any gene: 9. This CDR3 comprises 15 residues. Germline V lookup: CDR1 MNHEY, CDR2 SVGAGI. The DNA of the CDR3 is TGTGCCAGCCTGACAGGGGGAACGGGAAATCAGCCCCAGCATTTT. Amino acids: CASLTGGTGNQPQHF.

V gene TRBV3-1 (or the pseudogene TRBV3-2) combines with J gene TRBJ1-2; TRBD1 might be the D (5 bases). The CDR3 runs 14 residues. Germline CDR1 LGHDT, CDR2 YNNKEL (reference sequence). V dropped 0 bases and J dropped 6 bases, with 11 bases sitting between them. CDR3 DNA sequence: TGTGCCAGCAGCCAAGATTGGGGGGTGGATGGCTACACCTTC. This codes for CASSQDWGVDGYTF.

The gene calls are TRBV5-6 and TRBJ2-3; TRBD1 matches at 7 bases. The germline gives CDR1 SGHDT, CDR2 YYEEEE. This CDR3 contains 14 residues. Losses at the gene ends were 2 bases for V and 1 base for J; bases not matched to a gene: 1. The CDR3 DNA sequence: TGTGCCAGCAGCTTTGGACAGGGCACAGATACGCAGTATTTT. Its translation is CASSFGQGTDTQYF.

The gene calls are TRBV11-3 and TRBJ2-1, with 7 bases identical to TRBD2. Losses at the gene ends were 0 bases for V and 1 base for J; bases not matched to a gene: 9. CDR1 SGHNT and CDR2 YENEEA come from the germline V gene. The CDR3 runs to 18 residues. CDR3 nucleotide sequence: TGTGCCAGCAGCTTAGACAATCCACTAGCGCGTTCCTACAATGAGCAGTTCTTC. Its translation is CASSLDNPLARSYNEQFF.

This chain joins TRBV3-1 (or the pseudogene TRBV3-2) and TRBJ2-7, with TRBD2 identical over 8 bases. CDR1 and CDR2 (germline): LGHDT, YNNKEL (reference sequence). CDR3 size: 13 residues. V trimming: 6 bases; J trimming: 4 bases; junction bases outside the gene matches: 5. CDR3 loop: CASRTGGMYEQYF. The CDR3 bases are TGTGCCAGCAGGACGGGAGGGATGTACGAGCAGTACTTC.

V usage is TRBV4-2 and J usage is TRBJ2-3, with 10 bases aligning to TRBD2. The length of the CDR3 is 15 residues. With 0 bases clipped from V and 14 bases from J, the junction kept 11 bases outside the gene matches. CDR1 is LGHNA and CDR2 is YNFKEQ in the germline V gene. CDR3 coding DNA: TGTGCCAGCAGCCAAGATTGGACTAGCGGTGTACTTATGTATTTT. Translated, it gives CASSQDWTSGVLMYF.

The J gene is TRBJ2-1, the V gene TRBV7-2; the D gene is possibly TRBD2 (6 bases). The length of the CDR3 is 14 residues. With 5 bases removed from V and 1 base from J, the gap between germline ends came to 9 bases. CDR1 SGHTA and CDR2 FQGNSA come from the germline V gene. The CDR3: CASSPAGSYNEQFF. CDR3 nucleotide sequence: TGTGCCAGCAGCCCCGCGGGGTCCTACAATGAGCAGTTCTTC. The variable domain in full, with the rest retrieved from reference TRBV7-2 and TRBJ2-1, is GAGVSQSPSNKVTEKGKDVELRCDPISGHTALYWYRQSLGQGLEFLIYFQGNSAPDKSGLPSDRFSAERTGGSVSTLTIQRTQQEDSAVYLCASSPAGSYNEQFFGPGTRLTVL.

The gene calls are TRBV11-3 and TRBJ2-2; D ambiguous. The CDR3 sequence is 14 residues long. Germline V CDR1 and CDR2: SGHNT, YENEEA. V gave up 6 bases and J gave up 2 bases, with 10 bases separating them. The CDR3, as DNA: TGTGCCAGCAGTGGTTCCACAAACACCGGGGAGCTGTTTTTT. Protein sequence: CASSGSTNTGELFF.

The V and J genes are TRBV7-2 and TRBJ2-1; D remains ambiguous. Germline V gene sequence: CDR1 SGHTA, CDR2 FQGNSA. The CDR3 is 16 amino acids. Trimming removed 7 bases at V and 4 bases at J, with 20 bases between. In DNA form, the CDR3 reads TGTGCCAGCACCTCAGTTAAAGGCGACTTTTACAATGAGCAGTTCTTC. This sequence encodes CASTSVKGDFYNEQFF.

The V and J genes are TRBV6-2 or TRBV6-3 and TRBJ2-5; TRBD1 agrees at 10 bases. V was clipped by 0 bases and J by 4 bases; unmatched bases: 8. The CDR3 loop spans 17 amino acids. The germline V gene has CDR1 MNHEY and CDR2 SVGEGT. In nucleotides, the CDR3 is TGTGCCAGCAGTTACTCCCTGTATGACAGGGGGCGAGAGACCCAGTACTTC. Translation: CASSYSLYDRGRETQYF.

The chain combines TRBV7-3 with TRBJ2-1; 8 positions agree with TRBD2. Germline CDR1 is SGHTA and CDR2 is FQGTGA. The CDR3 is 17 amino acids. V gave up 4 bases and J gave up 3 bases; unmatched junction bases: 11. The CDR3 nucleotides read TGTGCCAGCAGCTCGACACCTCTTAGCGGGATCTACAATGAGCAGTTCTTC. It translates to CASSSTPLSGIYNEQFF.

This clone is a singleton in its sample. The V and J genes are TRBV2 and TRBJ2-4, with a tentative D call TRBD2 (5 bases). The CDR3 is 14 residues long. V lost 1 base and J lost 5, with 9 bases in between. The germline gives CDR1 SNHLY, CDR2 FYNNEI. The CDR3 region is CASSEGGLENIQYF. DNA for the CDR3: TGTGCCAGCAGTGAAGGTGGACTCGAAAACATTCAGTACTTC.